This passage covers 29 T cell receptor beta chains from one sample sequenced in a study of Ad26.COV2.S vaccination and SARS-CoV-2 variants. The treatment is: some 19 received Ad26.COV2.S at low or high dose, single or two shots; roughly 5 received placebo; per-sample allocation not given. Repertoires come from day 63 after the first vaccine or placebo injection. Method: immunoSEQ multiplex PCR; TCRdb's copy keeps in-frame clones and lacks some. The sample has more than 300,000 clones, roughly 90% seen once. The starting material was peripheral blood, obtained in a trial of Ad26.COV2.S vaccine versus placebo. All receptors derive from a person between 18 and 65 years old who received the Ad26.COV2.S COVID-19 vaccine or a placebo.

The chain carries TRBV5-5 and TRBJ2-5, with 7 nucleotides matching TRBD2. Germline V CDR1 and CDR2: SGHKS, YYEKEE (reference sequence). The CDR3 is made up of 15 amino acids. V was clipped by 5 bases and J by 5 bases; unmatched bases: 12. The CDR3: CASSLQTSQGETQYF. The CDR3 coding sequence is TGTGCCAGCAGTCTTCAGACTAGCCAGGGTGAGACCCAGTACTTC.

This clone appeared once. J is TRBJ2-7 and V is TRBV7-9; possible D gene TRBD1, 5 bases. CDR3 length equals 14 residues. From germline, CDR1 is SEHNR and CDR2 FQNEAQ (reference sequence). V lost 3 bases to trimming and J lost 4 bases, with 13 bases between them. CDR3 coding DNA: TGTGCCAGCAGCTTCGAGGCAGGGCTTTACGAGCAGTACTTC. Protein sequence: CASSFEAGLYEQYF.

This chain links TRBV15 with TRBJ2-3, with TRBD2 as a possible D gene (6 bases). Looked up from germline, CDR1 is LNHNV and CDR2 is YYDKDF (reference sequence). The CDR3 is 15 amino acids. V lost 0 bases to trimming and J lost 6 bases, with 13 bases between them. CDR3 nucleotide sequence: TGTGCCACCAGCAGAGATTGGAGGGGCGAGGATACGCAGTATTTT. It yields the protein CATSRDWRGEDTQYF.

The chain uses TRBV15 and TRBJ2-4, with TRBD2 matching 7 bases. CDR3 length: 15 amino acids. V trimming: 8 bases; J trimming: 2 bases; junction bases outside the gene matches: 9. Germline V gives CDR1 LNHNV, CDR2 YYDKDF (reference sequence). CDR3 in amino acids: CATQGREETKNIQYF. The CDR3 nucleotides are TGTGCCACCCAGGGACGGGAGGAGACCAAAAACATTCAGTACTTC.

The rearrangement links TRBV28 to TRBJ1-2; 7 bases line up with TRBD1. Germline loops: CDR1 MDHEN, CDR2 SYDVKM. The CDR3 totals 14 residues. J gave up 5 bases and V 5 bases, and 8 bases lay outside the gene matches. The CDR3 sequence: CASSEEGRGYGYTF. The CDR3 bases are TGTGCCAGCAGTGAAGAAGGCAGGGGGTATGGCTACACCTTC.

Remarks on this clone: The sample contains more than one DNA sequence encoding this CDR3. V and J are TRBV19 and TRBJ1-2; 7 bases agree with TRBD1. Germline V gene data show CDR1 as LNHDA and CDR2 as SQIVND (reference sequence). V lost 5 bases and J lost 5; bases outside the gene matches: 5. CDR3 size: 13 residues. The CDR3 sequence: CASSLTGDYGYTF. CDR3 in DNA: TGTGCCAGTAGTTTAACAGGGGATTATGGCTACACCTTC.

The rearrangement links TRBV19 to TRBJ1-2, with D possibly being TRBD1 (6 bases). Trimming stripped 3 bases from V and 3 bases from J, with 11 bases between. Germline CDR1 LNHDA, CDR2 SQIVND (reference sequence). The CDR3 loop spans 14 amino acids. As DNA, the CDR3 is TGTGCCAGTAGTATCACGCAGGGGCACTATGGCTACACCTTC. This encodes CASSITQGHYGYTF. The whole variable domain, filled in from reference TRBV19 and TRBJ1-2, reads DGGITQSPKYLFRKEGQNVTLSCEQNLNHDAMYWYRQDPGQGLRLIYYSQIVNDFQKGDIAEGYSVSREKKESFPLTVTSAQKNPTAFYLCASSITQGHYGYTFGSGTRLTVV.

V and J are TRBV30 and TRBJ2-5; TRBD1 agrees at 8 bases. Germline assignment: CDR1 GTSNPN and CDR2 SVGIG (reference sequence). Losses at the gene ends were 1 base for V and 5 bases for J; bases not matched to a gene: 6. This CDR3 is 14 amino acids long. This chain's CDR3 is CAWSGTGIWETQYF. Here the CDR3 DNA reads TGTGCCTGGAGTGGGACAGGGATTTGGGAGACCCAGTACTTC. Full variable domain (rest looked up from reference TRBV30 and TRBJ2-5): SQTIHQWPATLVQPVGSPLSLECTVEGTSNPNLYWYRQAAGRGLQLLFYSVGIGQISSEVPQNLSASRPQDRQFILSSKKLLLSDSGFYLCAWSGTGIWETQYFGPGTRLLVL.

The chain employs TRBV2 and TRBJ2-2; D unresolved. CDR3 length: 14 residues. Germline lookup yields CDR1 SNHLY and CDR2 FYNNEI. V dropped 3 bases and J dropped 1 base, with 6 bases sitting between them. The CDR3 reads CASSEAGNTGELFF. CDR3 in DNA: TGTGCCAGCAGTGAGGCAGGGAACACCGGGGAGCTGTTTTTT.

The chain uses TRBV3-1 (or the pseudogene TRBV3-2) and TRBJ2-1; TRBD2 is a possible D gene (6 bases). CDR3 length: 14 residues. Trimming pared 1 base from V and 10 bases from J, leaving 14 bases between. CDR1 LGHDT and CDR2 YNNKEL come from the germline V gene (reference sequence). This CDR3 is CASSQGKGTGEQFF. Here the CDR3 DNA reads TGTGCCAGCAGCCAAGGGAAAGGGACTGGCGAGCAGTTCTTC.

This clone was picked up a small number of times. The same CDR3 also results from other DNA sequences found in this sample. The chain joins TRBV19 to TRBJ2-7; 9 bases line up with TRBD2. The germline V gene has CDR1 LNHDA and CDR2 SQIVND (reference sequence). J lost 2 bases, V lost 3 bases, and 2 bases had no gene match. The length of the CDR3 is 14 residues. The CDR3 DNA is TGTGCCAGTAGTATTAGCGGGGGAACCTACGAGCAGTACTTC. This sequence encodes CASSISGGTYEQYF.

The gene calls are TRBV19 and TRBJ2-2; D not resolved. This CDR3 has 14 residues. V was cut by 3 bases and J by 1 base, with 6 bases left in between. Germline CDR1 reads LNHDA; CDR2 reads SQIVND (reference sequence). The CDR3 DNA sequence: TGTGCCAGTAGTATCCAGGAGAACACCGGGGAGCTGTTTTTT. It is translated as CASSIQENTGELFF.

The chain couples TRBV19 to TRBJ2-7, with TRBD1 identical over 11 bases. The V and J ends lost 1 base and 3 bases, in that order; junction bases with no gene match: 2. CDR1 and CDR2 from the germline V gene are LNHDA and SQIVND (reference sequence). This CDR3 contains 15 residues. The CDR3 loop is CASSIAGTGGYEQYF. CDR3 nucleotide sequence: TGTGCCAGTAGTATAGCTGGGACAGGGGGCTACGAGCAGTACTTC.

The chain is built from TRBV5-1 and TRBJ2-6; TRBD1 is a possible D gene (6 bases). This CDR3 has 17 amino acids. V lost 0 bases and J 2 bases, leaving 12 bases between the germline ends. Per the germline V gene, CDR1 is SGHRS and CDR2 is YFSETQ. The DNA of the CDR3 is TGCGCCAGCAGCTTGGCGTCAGGGGTTACTGGGGCCAACGTCCTGACTTTC. Its translation: CASSLASGVTGANVLTF.

The V and J genes are TRBV7-2 and TRBJ2-7, with TRBD2 identical over 11 bases. Germline lookup yields CDR1 SGHTA and CDR2 FQGNSA. Trimming cost V 7 bases and J 4 bases; bases outside gene matches: 12. The length of the CDR3 is 16 residues. CDR3 protein: CASTFSTSGEIYEQYF. In DNA form, the CDR3 reads TGTGCCAGCACGTTTTCGACTAGCGGGGAGATTTACGAGCAGTACTTC. Full variable domain (outside the CDR3, taken from reference TRBV7-2 and TRBJ2-7): GAGVSQSPSNKVTEKGKDVELRCDPISGHTALYWYRQSLGQGLEFLIYFQGNSAPDKSGLPSDRFSAERTGGSVSTLTIQRTQQEDSAVYLCASTFSTSGEIYEQYFGPGTRLTVT.

The rearrangement links TRBV7-9 to TRBJ2-1, with a tentative D call TRBD1 (6 bases). CDR1 SEHNR and CDR2 FQNEAQ come from the germline V gene (reference sequence). V was cut by 3 bases and J by 4 bases, with 13 bases left in between. This CDR3 contains 15 residues. As DNA, the CDR3 is TGTGCCAGCAGCTTGGGATCCCAGGGGTACAATGAGCAGTTCTTC. Translated, it gives CASSLGSQGYNEQFF.

The genes are TRBV5-5 and TRBJ2-3; TRBD2 matches 9 bases. With V trimmed by 0 bases and J by 2 bases, 4 bases remained unmatched. The CDR3 sequence is 16 residues long. Looked up from germline, CDR1 is SGHKS and CDR2 is YYEKEE (reference sequence). This CDR3 reads CASSLGLAGYTDTQYF. As DNA, the CDR3 is TGTGCCAGCAGCTTGGGTCTAGCGGGGTACACAGATACGCAGTATTTT.

This chain uses TRBV19 with TRBJ2-3, with 11 bases fitting TRBD1. V lost 4 bases to trimming and J lost 9 bases; unmatched junction nucleotides: 6. This CDR3 has 14 residues. Germline-derived CDR1 and CDR2 are LNHDA and SQIVND (reference sequence). CDR3 residues: CASSTQGQGGTQYF. The CDR3 DNA follows: TGTGCCAGTAGTACCCAGGGACAGGGGGGCACGCAGTATTTT. The entire variable domain, with the rest obtained from reference TRBV19 and TRBJ2-3, is as follows: DGGITQSPKYLFRKEGQNVTLSCEQNLNHDAMYWYRQDPGQGLRLIYYSQIVNDFQKGDIAEGYSVSREKKESFPLTVTSAQKNPTAFYLCASSTQGQGGTQYFGPGTRLTVL.

This chain connects TRBV28 to TRBJ2-2; D is uncertain. Germline-derived CDR1 and CDR2 are MDHEN and SYDVKM. The CDR3 contains 13 residues. Trimming stripped 6 bases from V and 6 bases from J, with 11 bases between. This chain's CDR3 is CASSTAGPGELFF. The CDR3 DNA is TGTGCCAGCAGCACCGCTGGCCCCGGGGAGCTGTTTTTT. The entire variable domain, with the rest obtained from reference TRBV28 and TRBJ2-2, is as follows: DVKVTQSSRYLVKRTGEKVFLECVQDMDHENMFWYRQDPGLGLRLIYFSYDVKMKEKGDIPEGYSVSREKKERFSLILESASTNQTSMYLCASSTAGPGELFFGEGSRLTVL.

In DNA, the CDR3 is TGTGCCAGCAGCAAAGCGAACCGGGACAGGGTGTGGGGGCGAAACACCATATATTTT. Translation: CASSKANRDRVWGRNTIYF. The chain joins TRBV21-1 to TRBJ1-3; the table's D call, TRBD1, was not checked against the DNA. TRBV21-1 counts as a pseudogene. The CDR3 sequence is 19 residues long.

The rearrangement joins TRBV30 to TRBJ1-6; TRBD1 matches 8 bases. The V and J ends lost 2 bases and 10 bases, in that order; junction bases with no gene match: 10. CDR1 and CDR2 (germline): GTSNPN, SVGIG (reference sequence). This CDR3 region has 15 residues. CDR3 in DNA: TGTGCCTGGAGTCAACAACAGGGGGGTGGGTCACCCCTCCACTTT. Translating gives CAWSQQQGGGSPLHF. Based on the CDR3 plus reference TRBV30 and TRBJ1-6, the full variable domain is SQTIHQWPATLVQPVGSPLSLECTVEGTSNPNLYWYRQAAGRGLQLLFYSVGIGQISSEVPQNLSASRPQDRQFILSSKKLLLSDSGFYLCAWSQQQGGGSPLHFGNGTRLTVT.

The chain recombines TRBV24-1 with TRBJ2-1; D not certain. Trimming took off 7 bases at V and 6 bases at J, with 15 bases between the two ends. Germline CDR1 KGHDR, CDR2 SFDVKD. CDR3 length: 14 residues. The CDR3 sequence is CATSLSSAVNEQFF. The CDR3 DNA sequence: TGTGCCACCAGCCTCTCCAGCGCCGTCAATGAGCAGTTCTTC.

This clone showed up just once. J is TRBJ1-1 and V is TRBV18; D unresolved. CDR1 and CDR2 from the germline V gene are KGHSH and LQKENI. The CDR3 runs to 15 residues. V was cut by 0 bases and J by 7 bases, with 15 bases left in between. The CDR3 DNA sequence: TGTGCCAGCTCACCACCTCGGCCGGGCCCGGGTGAAGCTTTCTTT. It translates to CASSPPRPGPGEAFF.

This sequence joins TRBV3-1 (or the pseudogene TRBV3-2) and TRBJ2-1; D is ambiguous. The length of the CDR3 is 13 residues. Germline values: CDR1 LGHDT, CDR2 YNNKEL (reference sequence). Between the trimmed V and J ends, which lost 1 base and 8 bases, there was a span of 9 bases. This chain's CDR3 is CASSQGRWDEQFF. CDR3 DNA: TGTGCCAGCAGCCAAGGACGTTGGGATGAGCAGTTCTTC.

A single count supports this clone. CDR3 region: CASSGPGKATYEQYF. In DNA form, the CDR3 reads TGTGCCAGCAGTGGACCCGGGAAGGCGACCTACGAGCAGTACTTC. This chain uses TRBV25-1 with TRBJ2-7; D perhaps matches TRBD2 (5 bases). The length of the CDR3 is 15 residues. Germline V gives CDR1 MGHDK, CDR2 SYGVNS. The V end lost 4 bases, the J end lost 2 bases, and 15 bases lay between the germline ends.

The chain recombines TRBV6-6 with TRBJ2-5; 8 nucleotides line up with TRBD1. J gave up 3 bases and V 6 bases, and 6 bases lay outside the gene matches. Per the germline V gene, CDR1 is MNHNY and CDR2 is SVGAGI (reference sequence). The length of the CDR3 is 14 residues. CDR3 sequence (DNA): TGTGCCAGCAGCGATACAGGGGGAGAAGAGACCCAGTACTTC. It codes for CASSDTGGEETQYF.

This sequence joins TRBV7-9 and TRBJ2-7; TRBD1 aligns across 7 bases. Germline V gene lookup returns CDR1 SEHNR and CDR2 FQNEAQ (reference sequence). The CDR3 is 13 amino acids. J gave up 5 bases and V 4 bases, and 5 bases lay outside the gene matches. The CDR3 bases are TGTGCCAGCAGCTCAAATGACAGGGACGAGCAGTACTTC. Encoded protein: CASSSNDRDEQYF.

The chain is built from TRBV27 and TRBJ1-1; 9 bases line up with TRBD1. Germline V gene lookup returns CDR1 MNHEY and CDR2 SMNVEV (reference sequence). V lost 2 bases, J lost 4 bases, and 5 bases stayed unmatched. The CDR3 contains 15 residues. This chain's CDR3 is CASSLTGTGFTEAFF. CDR3 bases: TGTGCCAGCAGTTTAACCGGGACAGGGTTCACTGAAGCTTTCTTT.

The chain uses TRBV7-9 and TRBJ2-7; D may match TRBD1 or TRBD2 (6 bases each). V lost 1 base and J lost 6, with 16 bases in between. This CDR3 is built from 15 residues. Germline V lookup: CDR1 SEHNR, CDR2 FQNEAQ (reference sequence). The CDR3 region is CASSLGLSGGAEQYF. The CDR3 DNA sequence: TGTGCCAGCAGCTTAGGACTCTCCGGGGGCGCCGAGCAGTACTTC.